This TCR beta chain was sequenced in a study of blood T cell repertoires in COVID-19. As for the study in general: From the United States, Italy and Spain came samples of acute and convalescent COVID-19. T cells, B-cell-depleted T cells, or PBMCs supplied cDNA or gDNA.

In the original workflow: By means of reference gene primer amplification, nucleated cell counts were estimated. Measured with immunoSEQ multiplex PCR; TCRdb has only the in-frame clones, and not every one. From that table come the V and J calls and clone size; the DNA was used to work out D and trimming. The sample records 430,000 or so clones, 88% being singletons. J was trimmed by 4 bases and V by 0 bases; bases with no gene match: 3. The germline V gene has CDR1 SGDLS and CDR2 YYNGEE. The CDR3 totals 15 residues. A word on this clone: Within the sample, other DNA sequences also encode this same CDR3.

The sequence was obtained from a woman aged 18-30 years who had been exposed to COVID-19. The V and J genes are TRBV9 and TRBJ2-1; 8 positions match TRBD2. The material sequenced was PBMCs or T cells enriched from blood (not recorded which). The CDR3 sequence: CASSVDSGGYNEQFF. The CDR3 DNA sequence: TGTGCCAGCAGCGTAGATTCGGGGGGGTACAATGAGCAGTTCTTC.